The present T cell receptor beta chain was sequenced within a study of tumor-infiltrating lymphocytes in oesophageal squamous cell carcinoma. Turning to this clonotype: Compared with germline, one end of the junction differs, possibly owing to a read error.

TCRdb fed the PCR reads into MiXCR, producing one record per CDR3 protein. This sample carries fewer than 20,000 distinct CDR3 sequences, about 40% of them seen once, and the ten largest clones take less than 35%. The material sequenced was esophageal tumor tissue. This receptor was identified in a male donor with esophageal squamous cell carcinoma.

The CDR3 sequence is CASSLQGGGGTQYF. In DNA, the CDR3 is TGTGCTAGCAGCTTGCAGGGAGGCGGAGGGACCCAGTACTTC. The gene calls are TRBV7-6 and TRBJ2-4; tentative D call: TRBD2 (6 bases). The end of the DNA fits TRBJ2-5 better, so the J call may be wrong. CDR1 is SGHVS and CDR2 is FNYEAQ in the germline V gene. CDR3 length: 14 residues.